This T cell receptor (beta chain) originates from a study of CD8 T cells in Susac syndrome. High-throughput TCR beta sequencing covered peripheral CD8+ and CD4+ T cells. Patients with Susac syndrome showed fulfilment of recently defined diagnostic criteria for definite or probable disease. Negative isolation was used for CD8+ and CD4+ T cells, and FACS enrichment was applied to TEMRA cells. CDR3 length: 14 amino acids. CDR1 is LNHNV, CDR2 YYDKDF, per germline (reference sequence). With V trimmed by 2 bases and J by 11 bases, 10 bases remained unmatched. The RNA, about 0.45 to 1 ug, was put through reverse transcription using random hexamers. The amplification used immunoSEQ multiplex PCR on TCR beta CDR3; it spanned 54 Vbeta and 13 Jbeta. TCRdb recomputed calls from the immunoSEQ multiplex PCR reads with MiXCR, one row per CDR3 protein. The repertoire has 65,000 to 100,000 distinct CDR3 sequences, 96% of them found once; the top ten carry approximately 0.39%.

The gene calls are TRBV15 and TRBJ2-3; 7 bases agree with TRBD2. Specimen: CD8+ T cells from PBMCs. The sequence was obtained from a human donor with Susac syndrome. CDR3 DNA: TGTGCCACCAGCAGATTTGGGGAGGGGAAGGGGCAGTATTTT. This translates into CATSRFGEGKGQYF.